A selection of T cell receptor beta chains follows, all from one sample in a study of blood T cells in healthy people across ages. TCRdb passed the 5' RACE reads through MiXCR, listing each CDR3 protein once. The sample lists around 870,000 distinct CDR3 sequences, around 30% occurring once. The sequencing input was blood. The receptors here all came from an elderly woman in good health. Both conserved end residues are part of each CDR3. Fields, in order: clone size, D gene, V gene, J gene, CDR3 protein, CDR3 DNA. The D gene is left open where the match is weak. The size field is filled for only some rows; it gives once, few, many or a size class.

>few|NA|TRBV7-9|TRBJ2-2
CASSFWYDGIMNTGELFF
TGTGCCAGCAGCTTTTGGTACGACGGGATCATGAACACCGGGGAGCTGTTTTTT
>NA|TRBD2|TRBV7-6|TRBJ2-5
CASSLLGTSGFQTQYF
TGTGCCAGCAGCTTATTAGGGACTAGCGGATTTCAAACCCAGTACTTC
>many|TRBD1|TRBV6-5|TRBJ2-1
CASSSDRGPTNEQFF
TGTGCCAGCAGTTCCGACAGGGGGCCCACCAATGAGCAGTTCTTC
>NA|NA|TRBV5-1|TRBJ2-3
CASSLEGKPTDTQYF
TGCGCCAGCAGCTTGGAGGGGAAACCCACAGATACGCAGTATTTT
>few|NA|TRBV20-1|TRBJ1-4
CSVVGAVNEKLFF
TGCAGTGTAGTTGGGGCGGTTAATGAAAAACTGTTTTTT
>many|TRBD2|TRBV6-2/TRBV6-3|TRBJ2-1
CASSYGVAGEQFF
TGTGCCAGCAGTTACGGGGTAGCGGGGGAGCAGTTCTTC
>many|NA|TRBV11-3|TRBJ2-1
CASSLYPPGAGNEQFF
TGTGCCAGCAGCTTATACCCCCCGGGGGCAGGGAATGAGCAGTTCTTC
>NA|NA|TRBV12-3/TRBV12-4|TRBJ1-6
CASSSNLNSPLHF
TGTGCCAGCAGTTCCAATCTTAATTCACCCCTCCACTTT
>NA|NA|TRBV6-6|TRBJ1-4
CASNPGSLNEKLFF
TGTGCCAGCAACCCCGGGTCCCTTAATGAAAAACTGTTTTTT
>NA|NA|TRBV28|TRBJ1-4
CASSLSGDEKLFF
TGTGCCAGCAGTTTGTCGGGGGATGAAAAACTGTTTTTT
>many|NA|TRBV6-2/TRBV6-3|TRBJ1-5
CASSYGVFSTPQHF
TGTGCCAGCAGTTACGGGGTCTTCTCCACGCCCCAGCATTTT
>many|NA|TRBV7-9|TRBJ2-1
CASSLSQGGSTDEQFF
TGTGCCAGCAGCTTGTCACAGGGGGGGTCGACGGATGAGCAGTTCTTC
>many|NA|TRBV25-1|TRBJ1-2
CASSAQGGLYGYTF
TGTGCCAGCAGTGCTCAGGGTGGCCTCTATGGCTACACCTTC
>NA|TRBD1|TRBV10-3|TRBJ2-5
CAIRVGQGETQYF
TGTGCCATCAGGGTGGGACAGGGAGAGACCCAGTACTTC
>many|TRBD2|TRBV6-2/TRBV6-3|TRBJ2-1
CASIKGTSEYNEQFF
TGTGCCAGCATTAAAGGGACTAGCGAGTACAATGAGCAGTTCTTC
>NA|NA|TRBV11-2|TRBJ2-1
CASSFILSNEQFF
TGTGCCAGCAGCTTTATTTTAAGCAATGAGCAGTTCTTC
>NA|TRBD1|TRBV5-5|TRBJ2-5
CASSHHLGGQGAAETQYF
TGTGCCAGCAGCCACCACCTGGGCGGGCAGGGGGCGGCAGAGACCCAGTACTTC
>NA|NA|TRBV5-1|TRBJ1-4
CASSVSGGGEKLFF
TGCGCCAGCAGCGTGTCGGGGGGCGGAGAAAAACTGTTTTTT
>few|TRBD1|TRBV5-4|TRBJ2-3
CASTDNRGADTQYF
TGTGCCAGCACCGATAACAGGGGTGCAGATACGCAGTATTTT
>many|TRBD1|TRBV3-1|TRBJ2-1
CASSARSGTGRYNEQFF
TGTGCCAGCAGCGCTAGATCCGGGACAGGGCGGTATAATGAGCAGTTCTTC